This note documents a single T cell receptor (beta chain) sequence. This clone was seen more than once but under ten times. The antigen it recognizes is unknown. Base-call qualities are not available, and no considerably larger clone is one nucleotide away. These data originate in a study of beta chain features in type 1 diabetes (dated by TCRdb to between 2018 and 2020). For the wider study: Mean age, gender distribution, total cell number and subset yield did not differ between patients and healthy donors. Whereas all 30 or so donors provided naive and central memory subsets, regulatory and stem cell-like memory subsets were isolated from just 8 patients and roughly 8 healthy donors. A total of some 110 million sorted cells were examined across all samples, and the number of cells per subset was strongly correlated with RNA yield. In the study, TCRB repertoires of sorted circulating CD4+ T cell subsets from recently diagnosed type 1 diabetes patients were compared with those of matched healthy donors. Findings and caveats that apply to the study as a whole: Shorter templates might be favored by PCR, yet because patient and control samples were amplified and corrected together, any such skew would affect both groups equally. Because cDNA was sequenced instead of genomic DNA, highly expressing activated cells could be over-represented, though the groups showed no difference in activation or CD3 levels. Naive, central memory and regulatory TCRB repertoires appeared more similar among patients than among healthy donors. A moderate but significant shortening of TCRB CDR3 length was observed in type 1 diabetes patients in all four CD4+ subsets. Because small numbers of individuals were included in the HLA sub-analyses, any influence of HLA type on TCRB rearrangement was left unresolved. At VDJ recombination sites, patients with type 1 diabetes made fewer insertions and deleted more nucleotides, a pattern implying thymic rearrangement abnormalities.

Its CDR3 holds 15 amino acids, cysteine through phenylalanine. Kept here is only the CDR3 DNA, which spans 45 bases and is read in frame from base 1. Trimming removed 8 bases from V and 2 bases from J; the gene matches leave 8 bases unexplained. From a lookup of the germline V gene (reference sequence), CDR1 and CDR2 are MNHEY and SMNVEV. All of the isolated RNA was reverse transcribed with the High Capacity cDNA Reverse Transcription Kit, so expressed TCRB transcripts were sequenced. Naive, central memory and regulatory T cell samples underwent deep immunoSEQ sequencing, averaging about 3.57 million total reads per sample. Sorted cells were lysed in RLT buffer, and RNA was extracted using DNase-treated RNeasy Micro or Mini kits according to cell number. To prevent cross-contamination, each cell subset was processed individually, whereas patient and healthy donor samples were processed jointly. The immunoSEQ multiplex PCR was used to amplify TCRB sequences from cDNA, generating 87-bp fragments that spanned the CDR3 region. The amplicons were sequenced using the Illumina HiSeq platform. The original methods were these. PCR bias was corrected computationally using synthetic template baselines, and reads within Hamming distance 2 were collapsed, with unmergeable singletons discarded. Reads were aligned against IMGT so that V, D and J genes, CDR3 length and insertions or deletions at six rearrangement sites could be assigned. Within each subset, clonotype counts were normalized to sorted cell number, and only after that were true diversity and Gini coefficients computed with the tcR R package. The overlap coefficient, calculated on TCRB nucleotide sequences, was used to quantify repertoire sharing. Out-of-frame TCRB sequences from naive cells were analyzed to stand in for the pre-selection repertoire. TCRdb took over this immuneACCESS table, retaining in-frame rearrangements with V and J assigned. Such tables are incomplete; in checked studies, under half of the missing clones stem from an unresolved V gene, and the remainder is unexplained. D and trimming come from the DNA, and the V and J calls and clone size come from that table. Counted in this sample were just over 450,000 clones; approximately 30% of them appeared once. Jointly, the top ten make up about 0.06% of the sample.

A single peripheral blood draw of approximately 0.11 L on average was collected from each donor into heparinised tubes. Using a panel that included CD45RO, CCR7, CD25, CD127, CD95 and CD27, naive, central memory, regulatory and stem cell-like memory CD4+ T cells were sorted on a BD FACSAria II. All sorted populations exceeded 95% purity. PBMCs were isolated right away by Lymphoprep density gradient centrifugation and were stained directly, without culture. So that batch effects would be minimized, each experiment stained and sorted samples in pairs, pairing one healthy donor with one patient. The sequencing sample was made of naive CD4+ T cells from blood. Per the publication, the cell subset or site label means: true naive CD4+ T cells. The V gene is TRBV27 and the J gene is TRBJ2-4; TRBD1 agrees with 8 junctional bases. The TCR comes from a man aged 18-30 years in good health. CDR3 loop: CASSRDRITKNIQYF. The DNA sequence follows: TGTGCCAGCTCCCGGGACAGGATTACCAAAAACATTCAGTACTTC.